The clone carrying this T cell receptor beta chain was seen a handful of times. Antigen specificity is unknown. The CDR3 consists of 15 residues. Germline V gene sequence: CDR1 SGHRS, CDR2 YFSETQ. V gave up 4 bases and J gave up 2 bases; unmatched junction bases: 5. This specimen belongs to a study of CD8 T cells in ankylosing spondylitis. Study results and caveats: Several of the motif variants were reported before in synovial fluid and blood from reactive arthritis. Matched ankylosing spondylitis synovial fluid reportedly showed significant enrichment of disease-linked clones. A TCR beta motif of roughly eight highly homologous variants seemed to mark ankylosing spondylitis blood.

5'-RACE, quantitative and with molecular barcodes, yielded the TCR beta libraries. TCRdb called the 5' RACE reads again in MiXCR, with one record for every CDR3 protein. The profile shows roughly 700,000 distinct CDR3 sequences, 15% to 20% of them singletons. Source material: blood, either unsorted or a sorted T cell fraction (not recorded which). This sequence originates from a male donor with ankylosing spondylitis. J is TRBJ2-7 and V is TRBV5-1; 11 bases line up with TRBD2. The CDR3 DNA reads TGCGCCAGCAGCAAGGGACTAGCGGCCACCTACGAGCAGTACTTC. It is translated as CASSKGLAATYEQYF.